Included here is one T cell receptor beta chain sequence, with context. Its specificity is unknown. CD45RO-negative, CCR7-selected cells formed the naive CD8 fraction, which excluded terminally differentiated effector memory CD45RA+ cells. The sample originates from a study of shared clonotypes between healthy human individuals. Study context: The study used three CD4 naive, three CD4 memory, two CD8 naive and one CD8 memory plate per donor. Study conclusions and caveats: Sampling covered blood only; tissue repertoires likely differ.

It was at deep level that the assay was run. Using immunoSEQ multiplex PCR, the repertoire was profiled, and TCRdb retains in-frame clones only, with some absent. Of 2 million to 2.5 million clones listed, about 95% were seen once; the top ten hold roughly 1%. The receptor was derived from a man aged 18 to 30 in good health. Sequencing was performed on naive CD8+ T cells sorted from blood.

This CDR3 is CASSSWNLYNEQFF. The DNA of the CDR3 is TGTGCCAGCAGCTCCTGGAACCTATACAATGAGCAGTTCTTC. The genes are TRBV5-6 and TRBJ2-1; D unclear. Germline V lookup: CDR1 SGHDT, CDR2 YYEEEE. The V end was cut by 3 bases, the J end by 4 bases, with 11 bases between. This CDR3 contains 14 residues.